The TCR beta chain under discussion was sequenced for a study of T cell changes during pregnancy in multiple sclerosis. V lost 4 bases, J lost 8 bases, and 11 bases lay in between. The CDR3 spans 13 residues. The V gene's germline CDR1 is SGHAT and CDR2 FQNNGV. Assay: immunoSEQ multiplex PCR; the TCRdb copy retains only in-frame clones and omits some. The data show roughly 110,000 clones, 80% to 95% seen once. The sequence was collected from a female donor with multiple sclerosis, enrolled in a pregnancy study. This chain connects TRBV11-2 to TRBJ2-2; D may be TRBD2 (6 bases). Here the sequenced sample was peripheral blood, taken in the third trimester of pregnancy. CDR3 sequence: CASSSGRGGELFF. In DNA, the CDR3 is TGTGCCAGCAGCTCCGGACGGGGGGGGGAGCTGTTTTTT.